This T cell receptor (beta chain) was sequenced for a study of regulatory dendritic cells for organ transplantation. In the study overall: Regulatory dendritic cells were monocyte-derived, receiving vitamin D3 on days 0 and 4 and IL-10 on day 4.

Study outcomes and limitations: Memory CD8+ T cells were the most oligoclonal; naive cells were highly diverse. Resting memory CD8+ T cells held the most alloreactive clonotypes.

About this clone: Its antigen is not known.

Assay: immunoSEQ multiplex PCR; the TCRdb copy retains only in-frame clones and omits some. This table holds 10,000 to 15,000 clones, 89% found once. Germline CDR1 and CDR2: MNHEY and SMNVEV (reference sequence). Trimming removed 2 bases from V and 7 bases from J, with 14 bases in between. The CDR3 has 15 residues. Allogeneic regulatory or mature dendritic cells were co-cultured for 5 days with CFSE-labeled sorted T cells at 1:10. Sequencing was performed on naive CD8+ T cells from blood cultured with regulatory dendritic cells. Documented subset: CD45RA+ naive T cells. The sequence was collected from a human donor in good health. This chain links TRBV27 with TRBJ1-4, with D unresolved. Here the CDR3 reads CASSLVLRLGEKLFF. Here the CDR3 DNA reads TGTGCCAGCAGTTTAGTCCTTCGCCTTGGTGAAAAACTGTTTTTT.